Below are 17 T cell receptor beta chains sequenced from a single sample in a study of cytomegalovirus exposure and HLA in healthy donors. It was with 60 Vbeta and 13 Jbeta primers that the PCR ran. Produced via immunoSEQ multiplex PCR; TCRdb's table is partial and in-frame only. The sample includes roughly 180,000 clones, just under 80% of them seen just once. Material: PBMCs. All receptors derive from a woman aged 50 to 65 in good health and CMV-seropositive.

The chain joins TRBV18 to TRBJ1-2, with 9 bases identical to TRBD1. Germline-derived CDR1 and CDR2 are KGHSH and LQKENI. This CDR3 is 14 amino acids long. V lost 3 bases to trimming and J lost 7 bases; unmatched junction nucleotides: 6. CDR3 bases: TGTGCCAGCTCACCGGGACAGGGACTGATTGGCTACACCTTC. This codes for CASSPGQGLIGYTF.

The chain has TRBV6-1 and TRBJ2-1, with 10 bases matching TRBD1. There are 14 residues in the CDR3. With 6 bases clipped from V and 7 bases from J, the junction kept 6 bases outside the gene matches. Germline values: CDR1 MNHNS, CDR2 SASEGT. CDR3 nucleotide sequence: TGTGCCAGCAGACTAGACAGGGGGCGGAATGAGCAGTTCTTC. Its protein is CASRLDRGRNEQFF.

V is TRBV19 and J is TRBJ1-2, with D uncertain. This CDR3 contains 13 residues. CDR1 and CDR2 from the germline V gene are LNHDA and SQIVND (reference sequence). Trimming removed 5 bases from V and 6 bases from J, with 13 bases in between. CDR3 region: CASSLRVLDGYTF. For the CDR3, the DNA is TGTGCCAGTAGTCTTCGGGTCCTCGATGGCTACACCTTC.

V and J are TRBV10-3 and TRBJ1-2; D uncertain. Trimming pared 0 bases from V and 6 bases from J, leaving 14 bases between. The germline V gene encodes CDR1 ENHRY and CDR2 SYGVKD. This CDR3 comprises 15 residues. The CDR3 loop reads CAISESVPGPDGYTF. CDR3 DNA sequence: TGTGCCATCAGTGAGTCTGTCCCAGGTCCGGATGGCTACACCTTC.

The V gene is TRBV7-7, the J gene TRBJ2-1, with TRBD1 identical over 9 bases. V shed 5 bases and J 8 bases; nucleotides not matched to a gene: 7. The CDR3 covers 14 residues. Germline V lookup: CDR1 SSHAT, CDR2 FNYEAQ (reference sequence). The CDR3 DNA follows: TGTGCCAGCAGCACCGGGACAGGGTTCCATGAGCAGTTCTTC. Translated, it gives CASSTGTGFHEQFF.

The chain recombines TRBV7-9 with TRBJ1-1; possibly TRBD1 for D (6 bases). Between the trimmed V and J ends, which lost 4 bases and 1 base, there was a span of 13 bases. This CDR3 has 15 amino acids. CDR1 is SEHNR, CDR2 FQNEAQ, per germline (reference sequence). This chain's CDR3 is CASSSGETGNTEAFF. The CDR3, as DNA: TGTGCCAGCAGCTCTGGGGAGACAGGGAACACTGAAGCTTTCTTT.

This CDR3 is CASSFPSFIGQGIPHGYTF. CDR3 sequence (DNA): TGCGCCAGCAGCTTCCCCAGTTTCATTGGGCAGGGGATCCCCCATGGCTACACCTTC. The genes are TRBV5-1 and TRBJ1-2; D is perhaps TRBD1 (6 bases). The V gene's germline CDR1 is SGHRS and CDR2 YFSETQ. The V and J ends lost 2 bases and 6 bases respectively, with 29 bases between them. The CDR3 runs 19 residues.

Only one count was recorded for this clone. DNA for the CDR3: TGCGCCAGCAGCTTGCAGGGTATGAACACTGAAGCTTTCTTT. Protein sequence: CASSLQGMNTEAFF. V is TRBV5-1 and J is TRBJ1-1; D possibly corresponds to TRBD1 (5 bases). Germline V lookup: CDR1 SGHRS, CDR2 YFSETQ. This CDR3 is built from 14 residues. Trimming took 1 base from V and 0 from J, leaving 7 bases between them.

The V gene is TRBV6-6, the J gene TRBJ1-2; 10 nucleotides agree with TRBD1. The V segment lost 1 base and the J segment 3 bases; nucleotides outside the gene matches: 2. Germline lookup yields CDR1 MNHNY and CDR2 SVGAGI (reference sequence). The CDR3 loop spans 15 amino acids. CDR3 coding DNA: TGTGCCAGCAGTTACTTAGGACAGGGGGACTATGGCTACACCTTC. Encoded protein: CASSYLGQGDYGYTF.

The chain combines TRBV2 with TRBJ2-1; weak D call: TRBD1 (6 bases). The CDR3 runs to 13 residues. The V gene's germline CDR1 is SNHLY and CDR2 FYNNEI. The ends were cut back, 2 bases at V and 14 bases at J, with 16 bases in the middle. This CDR3 reads CASSERVQGYKFF. The DNA for the CDR3 is TGTGCCAGCAGTGAACGGGTGCAGGGGTATAAGTTCTTC. The whole variable domain, filled in from reference TRBV2 and TRBJ2-1, reads EPEVTQTPSHQVTQMGQEVILRCVPISNHLYFYWYRQILGQKVEFLVSFYNNEISEKSEIFDDQFSVERPDGSNFTLKIRSTKLEDSAMYFCASSERVQGYKFFGPGTRLTVL.

This chain uses TRBV27 with TRBJ2-7, with TRBD1 matching over 8 bases. The CDR3 sequence is 15 residues long. Germline V gives CDR1 MNHEY, CDR2 SMNVEV (reference sequence). After removal of 2 bases from V and 1 base from J, the junction contained 4 bases not matched to a gene. CDR3 in amino acids: CASSLGRGLSYEQYF. The CDR3 DNA is TGTGCCAGCAGTTTAGGCAGGGGGCTATCCTACGAGCAGTACTTC.

V gene TRBV28 combines with J gene TRBJ1-4, with D perhaps TRBD1 (5 bases). The CDR3 runs 15 residues. V dropped 5 bases and J dropped 4 bases, with 14 bases sitting between them. Per the germline V gene, CDR1 is MDHEN and CDR2 is SYDVKM. The CDR3 nucleotides are TGTGCCAGCAGTCCACAGACAGACATTAATGAAAAACTGTTTTTT. Amino acids: CASSPQTDINEKLFF.

The CDR3 nucleotides are TGTGCCAGCAGCGTATTTCCCTCGAACACTGAAGCTTTCTTT. Its translation: CASSVFPSNTEAFF. V gene TRBV9 combines with J gene TRBJ1-1; D not resolved. The CDR3 contains 14 residues. CDR1 and CDR2 (germline): SGDLS, YYNGEE. The germline V and J ends were trimmed by 1 base and 1 base, with 8 bases remaining between them.

This clone was counted a few times. The rearrangement links TRBV19 to TRBJ2-5, with 12 bases fitting TRBD1. V lost 4 bases, J lost 5 bases, and 8 bases stayed unmatched. Germline V gene data show CDR1 as LNHDA and CDR2 as SQIVND (reference sequence). The CDR3 runs 16 residues. The CDR3 DNA sequence: TGTGCCAGTAGTAAGGGGACAGGGGGCTTGGGGGAGACCCAGTACTTC. It specifies CASSKGTGGLGETQYF.

V is TRBV11-2 and J is TRBJ1-2; tentative D call: TRBD1 (6 bases). CDR3 length: 15 amino acids. Germline V CDR1 and CDR2: SGHAT, FQNNGV. Trimming took off 1 base at V and 2 bases at J, with 11 bases between the two ends. The DNA of the CDR3 is TGTGCCAGCAGCTTAGTCACACAGGGAAACTATGGCTACACCTTC. Protein product: CASSLVTQGNYGYTF.

The chain joins TRBV5-4 to TRBJ1-2; 9 nucleotides align to TRBD1. The CDR3 consists of 15 residues. The V gene end was trimmed by 4 bases and the J gene end by 7 bases; junction bases not matched to a gene: 11. From germline, CDR1 is SGHNT and CDR2 YYREEE (reference sequence). The CDR3 spells CASSVMGQGSSGYTF. As DNA, the CDR3 is TGTGCCAGCAGCGTAATGGGACAGGGCAGTTCTGGCTACACCTTC.

This clone was observed a few times. The chain joins TRBV5-4 to TRBJ2-7; 7 bases are a match to TRBD2. The germline V gene encodes CDR1 SGHNT and CDR2 YYREEE (reference sequence). V lost 0 bases, J lost 7 bases, and 10 bases stayed unmatched. The CDR3 runs to 15 residues. CDR3 nucleotide sequence: TGTGCCAGCAGCTTGGGACAGACCCAAGCGGGGGAGCAGTACTTC. Translation: CASSLGQTQAGEQYF.